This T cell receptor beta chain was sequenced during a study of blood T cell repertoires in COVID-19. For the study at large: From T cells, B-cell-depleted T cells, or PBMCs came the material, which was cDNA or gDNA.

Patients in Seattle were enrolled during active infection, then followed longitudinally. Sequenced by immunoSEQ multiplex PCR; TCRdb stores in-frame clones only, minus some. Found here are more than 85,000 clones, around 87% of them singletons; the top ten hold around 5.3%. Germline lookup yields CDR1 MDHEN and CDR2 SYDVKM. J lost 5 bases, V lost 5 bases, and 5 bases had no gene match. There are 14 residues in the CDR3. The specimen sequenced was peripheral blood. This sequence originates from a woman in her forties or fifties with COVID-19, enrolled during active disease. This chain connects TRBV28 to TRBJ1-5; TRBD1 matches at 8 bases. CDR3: CASSLDRGDQPQHF. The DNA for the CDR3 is TGTGCCAGCAGTCTCGACAGGGGCGATCAGCCCCAGCATTTT.